What follows are 21 T cell receptor beta chains derived from one specimen sequenced in a study of blood T cell repertoires in COVID-19. Measured with immunoSEQ multiplex PCR; TCRdb has only the in-frame clones, and not every one. This sample has some 350,000 clones; over 80% occur once, and the top ten carry around 6%. The sample consisted of peripheral blood. The receptors come from a woman in her forties or fifties with COVID-19, enrolled during active disease.

The V call is TRBV5-4, the J call TRBJ2-1, with 13 bases that match TRBD2. The CDR3 spans 16 residues. The germline gives CDR1 SGHNT, CDR2 YYREEE (reference sequence). The trim removed 0 bases at V and 10 bases at J, leaving 7 bases unmatched. The CDR3 protein is CASSLVTSGRAHEQFF. CDR3 coding DNA: TGTGCCAGCAGCTTGGTTACTAGCGGGAGGGCCCACGAGCAGTTCTTC. The variable domain in full, with the rest retrieved from reference TRBV5-4 and TRBJ2-1, is ETGVTQSPTHLIKTRGQQVTLRCSSQSGHNTVSWYQQALGQGPQFIFQYYREEENGRGNFPPRFSGLQFPNYSSELNVNALELDDSALYLCASSLVTSGRAHEQFFGPGTRLTVL.

The V and J genes are TRBV25-1 and TRBJ2-7; D may be TRBD1 (5 bases). V dropped 2 bases and J dropped 0 bases, with 11 bases sitting between them. Germline V gene sequence: CDR1 MGHDK, CDR2 SYGVNS. The CDR3 has 15 residues. The CDR3 bases are TGTGCCAGCAGTGAACAGGGTTCCAGCTCCTACGAGCAGTACTTC. It encodes CASSEQGSSSYEQYF.

The V gene is TRBV2, the J gene TRBJ1-4, with 7 bases lining up with TRBD1. The CDR3 has 15 residues. The trim removed 6 bases at V and 6 bases at J, leaving 10 bases unmatched. Germline CDR1 is SNHLY and CDR2 is FYNNEI. The CDR3 DNA reads as TGTGCCAGCAGCCGTGGGACAGTGGAGTATGAAAAACTGTTTTTT. Its protein is CASSRGTVEYEKLFF.

The chain is built from TRBV19 and TRBJ2-7; 7 bases agree with TRBD2. The CDR3 length is 15 residues. The J segment lost 0 bases and the V segment lost 5 bases, leaving 7 bases of the junction unmatched. Germline CDR1 reads LNHDA; CDR2 reads SQIVND (reference sequence). CDR3 protein: CASSFSGESSYEQYF. DNA for the CDR3: TGTGCCAGTAGTTTCAGCGGGGAGAGCTCCTACGAGCAGTACTTC.

This sequence joins TRBV18 and TRBJ1-6; 7 positions match TRBD1. V trimming: 5 bases; J trimming: 6 bases; junction bases outside the gene matches: 7. The CDR3 is 15 amino acids. Germline CDR1 reads KGHSH; CDR2 reads LQKENI. In nucleotides, the CDR3 is TGTGCCAGCTCAGCGGACAGGACATCTAATTCACCCCTCCACTTT. Residues: CASSADRTSNSPLHF.

The chain combines TRBV5-4 with TRBJ2-7; no definite D call. CDR1 and CDR2 (germline): SGHNT, YYREEE (reference sequence). This CDR3 is built from 14 residues. The V and J ends lost 3 bases and 4 bases respectively, with 14 bases between them. The CDR3 region has the DNA TGTGCCAGCAGCTCCGGGTACCTCGGTTACGAGCAGTACTTC. Protein product: CASSSGYLGYEQYF.

The chain uses TRBV19 and TRBJ1-1, with 7 positions matching TRBD1. Germline CDR1 reads LNHDA; CDR2 reads SQIVND (reference sequence). V lost 7 bases and J lost 3; bases outside the gene matches: 8. CDR3 size: 14 residues. Here the CDR3 DNA reads TGTGCCAGTAACAGGGGTGATTCGTACACTGAAGCTTTCTTT. Translating it yields CASNRGDSYTEAFF.

The chain joins TRBV27 to TRBJ2-7, with no clear D. V was shortened by 2 bases and J by 3 bases, with 8 bases between the two germline ends. The CDR3 is made up of 13 amino acids. Germline CDR1 is MNHEY and CDR2 is SMNVEV (reference sequence). Here the CDR3 reads CASSLGRYYEQYF. The DNA of the CDR3 is TGTGCCAGCAGTTTAGGGCGATACTACGAGCAGTACTTC.

This chain connects TRBV5-1 to TRBJ2-2; 10 bases fit TRBD2. The CDR3 covers 18 residues. Germline loops: CDR1 SGHRS, CDR2 YFSETQ. V lost 0 bases to trimming and J lost 2 bases; unmatched junction nucleotides: 7. CDR3 DNA: TGCGCCAGCAGCTTGGTGCTAGCGGGAGAATTCAACACCGGGGAGCTGTTTTTT. This codes for CASSLVLAGEFNTGELFF.

The chain links TRBV7-6 to TRBJ2-2; D possibly corresponds to TRBD1 (6 bases). The V and J ends lost 5 bases and 0 bases respectively, with 13 bases between them. The CDR3 consists of 16 residues. From germline, CDR1 is SGHVS and CDR2 FNYEAQ. CDR3 nucleotides: TGTGCCAGCAGCCCCCGGTACAGGGCGAACACCGGGGAGCTGTTTTTT. Protein product: CASSPRYRANTGELFF.

J is TRBJ2-1 and V is TRBV7-2; 7 positions match TRBD1. The length of the CDR3 is 14 residues. J was trimmed by 7 bases and V by 10 bases; bases with no gene match: 13. Germline V lookup: CDR1 SGHTA, CDR2 FQGNSA. CDR3: CATTRQGDYNEQFF. The CDR3 nucleotides are TGTGCCACCACCCGACAGGGAGATTATAATGAGCAGTTCTTC.

This clone was counted once. This rearrangement joins TRBV6-5 to TRBJ2-1; 14 bases are shared with TRBD2. J was trimmed by 12 bases and V by 5 bases; bases with no gene match: 9. The CDR3 spans 15 residues. Germline CDR1 is MNHEY and CDR2 is SVGAGI. The CDR3 reads CASSPRLAGGPRQFF. The CDR3 DNA reads TGTGCCAGCAGTCCCCGACTAGCGGGAGGGCCCAGGCAGTTCTTC.

The J gene is TRBJ1-2, the V gene TRBV7-9, with 7 bases identical to TRBD1. Trimming removed 5 bases from V and 8 bases from J; junction bases left unmatched: 8. CDR3 length: 13 residues. Germline V lookup: CDR1 SEHNR, CDR2 FQNEAQ (reference sequence). The CDR3 DNA sequence: TGTGCCAGCAGCCCGCAGGGGGGTAGAGGCTACACCTTC. This gives the protein CASSPQGGRGYTF. The full variable domain, completed using reference TRBV7-9 and TRBJ1-2, is DTGVSQNPRHKITKRGQNVTFRCDPISEHNRLYWYRQTLGQGPEFLTYFQNEAQLEKSRLLSDRFSAERPKGSFSTLEIQRTEQGDSAMYLCASSPQGGRGYTFGSGTRLTVV.

J is TRBJ1-2 and V is TRBV18; the D gene is possibly TRBD1 (5 bases). Trimming pared 0 bases from V and 5 bases from J, leaving 13 bases between. The germline CDR1 and CDR2 sequences are KGHSH and LQKENI. This CDR3 is 15 amino acids long. The CDR3 reads CASSPPQGLRYGYTF. CDR3 bases: TGTGCCAGCTCACCACCGCAGGGACTTAGATATGGCTACACCTTC.

This clone was recorded once. This chain connects TRBV29-1 to TRBJ2-2; 12 bases are shared with TRBD2. The CDR3 runs to 16 residues. The V gene end was trimmed by 7 bases and the J gene end by 0 bases; junction bases not matched to a gene: 6. Germline V gene data show CDR1 as SQVTM and CDR2 as ANQGSEA. The CDR3 reads CSGGTSGFANTGELFF. The CDR3 nucleotides read TGCAGCGGGGGGACTAGCGGGTTTGCGAACACCGGGGAGCTGTTTTTT.

The rearrangement joins TRBV6-5 to TRBJ2-3; D may be TRBD1 (6 bases). V lost 3 bases and J 5 bases, leaving 12 bases between the germline ends. Germline-derived CDR1 and CDR2 are MNHEY and SVGAGI. The CDR3 loop spans 14 amino acids. The CDR3 sequence: CASSYRQGKDTQYF. In nucleotides, the CDR3 is TGTGCCAGCAGTTATCGGCAGGGGAAAGATACGCAGTATTTT.

The rearrangement joins TRBV5-1 to TRBJ1-1; D not certain. The ends were cut back, 1 base at V and 5 bases at J, with 9 bases in the middle. Looked up from germline, CDR1 is SGHRS and CDR2 is YFSETQ. The CDR3 has 13 amino acids. The CDR3 DNA sequence: TGCGCCAGCAGCTTGTTTGCCGGGACTGAAGCTTTCTTT. Translating gives CASSLFAGTEAFF.

The chain employs TRBV19 and TRBJ1-3; 10 positions match TRBD1. CDR1 and CDR2 from the germline V gene are LNHDA and SQIVND (reference sequence). This CDR3 has 15 amino acids. The trim removed 4 bases at V and 4 bases at J, leaving 4 bases unmatched. CDR3 sequence: CASSRTGGTGNTIYF. For the CDR3, the DNA is TGTGCCAGTAGTAGGACAGGGGGAACGGGAAACACCATATATTTT. Looking up the rest from reference TRBV19 and TRBJ1-3 gives the full variable domain: DGGITQSPKYLFRKEGQNVTLSCEQNLNHDAMYWYRQDPGQGLRLIYYSQIVNDFQKGDIAEGYSVSREKKESFPLTVTSAQKNPTAFYLCASSRTGGTGNTIYFGEGSWLTVV.

The chain is built from TRBV2 and TRBJ1-3; a weak D match, TRBD1 (5 bases). There are 14 residues in the CDR3. Deletions cut 6 bases from V and 3 bases from J, with 12 bases between. In germline, CDR1 is SNHLY, CDR2 FYNNEI. CDR3 protein: CASSQAGVGNTIYF. CDR3 in DNA: TGTGCCAGCAGCCAAGCGGGGGTTGGAAACACCATATATTTT. Based on the CDR3 plus reference TRBV2 and TRBJ1-3, the full variable domain is EPEVTQTPSHQVTQMGQEVILRCVPISNHLYFYWYRQILGQKVEFLVSFYNNEISEKSEIFDDQFSVERPDGSNFTLKIRSTKLEDSAMYFCASSQAGVGNTIYFGEGSWLTVV.

This CDR3 reads CASSLADLSHEQYF. CDR3 nucleotide sequence: TGCGCCAGCAGCCTAGCGGATCTGTCGCACGAGCAGTACTTC. The V gene is TRBV5-1, the J gene TRBJ2-7, with 7 positions matching TRBD2. The CDR3 has 14 amino acids. CDR1 is SGHRS and CDR2 is YFSETQ in the germline V gene. J gave up 5 bases and V 4 bases, and 9 bases lay outside the gene matches.

This chain joins TRBV19 and TRBJ2-1; 8 nucleotides agree with TRBD2. CDR3 length: 15 amino acids. From germline, CDR1 is LNHDA and CDR2 SQIVND (reference sequence). After removal of 7 bases from V and 7 bases from J, the junction contained 12 bases not matched to a gene. The CDR3 reads CASKWAGGGGNEQFF. For the CDR3, the DNA is TGTGCCAGTAAATGGGCGGGAGGTGGGGGGAATGAGCAGTTCTTC.